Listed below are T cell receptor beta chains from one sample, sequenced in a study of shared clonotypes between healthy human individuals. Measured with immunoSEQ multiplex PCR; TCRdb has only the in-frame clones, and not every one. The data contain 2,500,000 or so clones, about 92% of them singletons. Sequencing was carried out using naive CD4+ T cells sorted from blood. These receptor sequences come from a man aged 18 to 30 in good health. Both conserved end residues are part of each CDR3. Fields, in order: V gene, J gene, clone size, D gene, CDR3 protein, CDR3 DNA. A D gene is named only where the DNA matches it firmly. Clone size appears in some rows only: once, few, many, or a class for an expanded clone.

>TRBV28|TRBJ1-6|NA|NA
CASTLPGYNSPLHF
TGTGCCAGCACCCTTCCAGGGTACAATTCACCCCTCCACTTT
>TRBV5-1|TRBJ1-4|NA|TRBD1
CASSFRGQVEKLFF
TGCGCCAGCAGCTTCCGGGGACAGGTTGAAAAACTGTTTTTT
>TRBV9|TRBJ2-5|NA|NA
CASSIGPQETQYF
TGTGCCAGCAGCATCGGACCGCAAGAGACCCAGTACTTC
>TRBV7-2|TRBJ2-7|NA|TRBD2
CASSFPGTSVYEQYF
TGTGCCAGCAGCTTCCCCGGGACTAGCGTCTACGAGCAGTACTTC
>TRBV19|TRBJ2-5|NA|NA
CASSIGTGSVTQYF
TGTGCCAGTAGTATCGGTACGGGATCGGTGACCCAGTACTTC
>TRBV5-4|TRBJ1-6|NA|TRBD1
CASSPWTGQSPLHF
TGTGCCAGCAGCCCTTGGACAGGGCAATCACCCCTCCACTTT
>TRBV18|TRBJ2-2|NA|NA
CASSPPGGTGELFF
TGTGCCAGCTCACCACCAGGGGGGACCGGGGAGCTGTTTTTT
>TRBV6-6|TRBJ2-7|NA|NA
CATRRGSSYEQYF
TGTGCCACACGTCGGGGGAGCTCCTACGAGCAGTACTTC
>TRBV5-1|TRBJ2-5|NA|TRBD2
CASSLPREASGYQETQYF
TGCGCCAGCAGCTTGCCACGGGAGGCCTCGGGGTACCAAGAGACCCAGTACTTC
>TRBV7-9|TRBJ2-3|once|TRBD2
CASSHHVTSVADTQYF
TGTGCCAGCAGCCACCATGTGACTAGCGTCGCAGATACGCAGTATTTT
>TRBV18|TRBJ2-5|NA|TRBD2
CASSPTSGQETQYF
TGTGCCAGCTCACCTACTAGCGGACAAGAGACCCAGTACTTC
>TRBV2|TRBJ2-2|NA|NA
CASSERGGTGELFF
TGTGCCAGCAGTGAGCGGGGTGGGACCGGGGAGCTGTTTTTT
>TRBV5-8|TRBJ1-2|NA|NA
CASSLGPGKFYGYTF
TGTGCCAGCAGCTTGGGTCCCGGTAAATTCTATGGCTACACCTTC
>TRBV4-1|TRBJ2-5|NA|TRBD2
CASSRLPGTSGGSDRETQYF
TGCGCCAGCAGCCGACTACCCGGGACTAGCGGGGGATCCGACAGAGAGACCCAGTACTTC
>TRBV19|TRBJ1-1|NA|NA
CASSISQGNTEAFF
TGTGCCAGTAGTATCAGTCAGGGGAATACTGAAGCTTTCTTT
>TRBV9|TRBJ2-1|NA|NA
CASSVGPTHDNEQFF
TGTGCCAGCAGCGTAGGGCCGACGCACGACAATGAGCAGTTCTTC
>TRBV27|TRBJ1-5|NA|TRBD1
CASSGTGGGQPQHF
TGTGCCAGCAGTGGGACAGGGGGGGGTCAGCCCCAGCATTTT
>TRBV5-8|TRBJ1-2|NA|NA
CASSLSDTEGYTF
TGTGCCAGCAGCTTGTCAGACACGGAAGGCTACACCTTC
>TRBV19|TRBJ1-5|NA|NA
CASTTQSRPYSNQPQHF
TGTGCCAGTACCACCCAATCCAGGCCTTATAGCAATCAGCCCCAGCATTTT
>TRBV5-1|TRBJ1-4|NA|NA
CASSLDPATNEKLFF
TGCGCCAGCAGCTTGGATCCTGCAACTAATGAAAAACTGTTTTTT
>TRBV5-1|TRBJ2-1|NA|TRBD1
CASSFRTGGAYMSDEQFF
TGCGCCAGCAGCTTCAGGACAGGGGGCGCATATATGTCCGATGAGCAGTTCTTC
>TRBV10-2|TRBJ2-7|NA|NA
CASRVGSSYEQYF
TGCGCCAGCAGGGTTGGGAGCTCCTACGAGCAGTACTTC
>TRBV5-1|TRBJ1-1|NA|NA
CASSPRQRWGEAFF
TGCGCCAGCAGCCCCAGACAAAGGTGGGGTGAAGCTTTCTTT
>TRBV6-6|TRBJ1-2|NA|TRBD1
CASSYHDRAGGYTF
TGTGCCAGCAGTTACCACGACAGGGCGGGCGGCTACACCTTC
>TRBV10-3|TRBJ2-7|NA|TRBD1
CAISDTGTAYEQYF
TGTGCCATCAGTGATACCGGGACAGCCTACGAGCAGTACTTC
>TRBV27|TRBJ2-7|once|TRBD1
CASSYRGPTWGSWEQYF
TGTGCCAGCAGTTATAGGGGGCCTACCTGGGGTTCGTGGGAGCAGTACTTC
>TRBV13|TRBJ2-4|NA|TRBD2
CASSLFRGRALAKNIQYF
TGTGCCAGCAGCTTATTTCGCGGGAGGGCCTTAGCCAAAAACATTCAGTACTTC
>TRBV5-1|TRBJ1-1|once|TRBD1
CASSEGTGSNTEAFF
TGCGCCAGCAGCGAAGGGACAGGGAGTAACACTGAAGCTTTCTTT
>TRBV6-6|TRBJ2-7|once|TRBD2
CASSYKAGAPAYEQYF
TGTGCCAGCAGTTACAAAGCGGGAGCCCCCGCCTACGAGCAGTACTTC